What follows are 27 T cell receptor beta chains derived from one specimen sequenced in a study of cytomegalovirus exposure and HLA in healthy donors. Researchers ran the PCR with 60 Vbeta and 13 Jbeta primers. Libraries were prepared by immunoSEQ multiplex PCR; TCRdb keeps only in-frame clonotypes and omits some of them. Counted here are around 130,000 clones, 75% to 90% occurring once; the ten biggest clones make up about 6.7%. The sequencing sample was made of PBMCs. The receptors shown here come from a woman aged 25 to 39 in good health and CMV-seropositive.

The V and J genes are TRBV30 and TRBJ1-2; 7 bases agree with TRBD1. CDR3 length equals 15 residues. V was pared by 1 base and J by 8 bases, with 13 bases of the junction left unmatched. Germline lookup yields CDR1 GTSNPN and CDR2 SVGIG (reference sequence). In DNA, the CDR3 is TGTGCCTGGAGTGAGGGGGCAGAAGAGAGGGTGGGCTACACCTTC. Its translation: CAWSEGAEERVGYTF. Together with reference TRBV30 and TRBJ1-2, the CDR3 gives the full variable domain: SQTIHQWPATLVQPVGSPLSLECTVEGTSNPNLYWYRQAAGRGLQLLFYSVGIGQISSEVPQNLSASRPQDRQFILSSKKLLLSDSGFYLCAWSEGAEERVGYTFGSGTRLTVV.

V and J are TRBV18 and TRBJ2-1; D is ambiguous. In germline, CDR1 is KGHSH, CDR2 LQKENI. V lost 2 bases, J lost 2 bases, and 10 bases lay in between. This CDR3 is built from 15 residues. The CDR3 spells CASSPDAAPYNEQFF. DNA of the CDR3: TGTGCCAGCTCACCAGACGCGGCCCCCTACAATGAGCAGTTCTTC.

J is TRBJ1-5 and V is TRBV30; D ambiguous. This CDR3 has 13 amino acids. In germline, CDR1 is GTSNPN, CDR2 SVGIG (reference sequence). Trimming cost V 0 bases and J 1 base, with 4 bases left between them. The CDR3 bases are TGTGCCTGGAGTGTACTCAGCAATCAGCCCCAGCATTTT. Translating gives CAWSVLSNQPQHF.

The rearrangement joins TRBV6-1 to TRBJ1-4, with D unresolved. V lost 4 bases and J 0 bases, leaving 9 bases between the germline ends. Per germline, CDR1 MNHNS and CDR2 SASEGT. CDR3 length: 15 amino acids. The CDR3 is CASSVVQATNEKLFF. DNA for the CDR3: TGTGCCAGCAGTGTCGTTCAGGCAACTAATGAAAAACTGTTTTTT.

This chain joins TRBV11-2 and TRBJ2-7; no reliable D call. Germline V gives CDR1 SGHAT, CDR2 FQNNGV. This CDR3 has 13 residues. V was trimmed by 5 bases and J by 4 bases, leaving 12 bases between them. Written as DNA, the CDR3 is TGTGCCAGCAGCCCCGGGTTTCTTTACGAGCAGTACTTC. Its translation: CASSPGFLYEQYF.

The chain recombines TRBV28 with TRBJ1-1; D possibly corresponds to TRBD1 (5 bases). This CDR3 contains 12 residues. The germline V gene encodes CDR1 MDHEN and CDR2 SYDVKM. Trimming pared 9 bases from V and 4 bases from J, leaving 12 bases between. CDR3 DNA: TGTGCCAGTGGATGGAGGGGCACTGAAGCTTTCTTT. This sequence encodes CASGWRGTEAFF.

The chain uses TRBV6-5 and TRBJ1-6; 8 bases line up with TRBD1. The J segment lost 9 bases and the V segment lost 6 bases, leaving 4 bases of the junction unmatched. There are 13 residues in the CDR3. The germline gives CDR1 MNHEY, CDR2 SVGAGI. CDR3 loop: CASSLTGVSPLHF. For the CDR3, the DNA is TGTGCCAGCAGCTTGACAGGGGTTTCACCCCTCCACTTT.

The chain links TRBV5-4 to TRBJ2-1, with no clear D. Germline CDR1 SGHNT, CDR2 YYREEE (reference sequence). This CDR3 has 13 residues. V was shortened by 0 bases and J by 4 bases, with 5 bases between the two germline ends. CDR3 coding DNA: TGTGCCAGCAGCTTGGACAGTTACAATGAGCAGTTCTTC. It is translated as CASSLDSYNEQFF. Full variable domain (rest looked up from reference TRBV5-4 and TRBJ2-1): ETGVTQSPTHLIKTRGQQVTLRCSSQSGHNTVSWYQQALGQGPQFIFQYYREEENGRGNFPPRFSGLQFPNYSSELNVNALELDDSALYLCASSLDSYNEQFFGPGTRLTVL.

The CDR3: CASSTGLLTATNEKLFF. The CDR3 region has the DNA TGTGCCAGCAGTACAGGGTTACTCACGGCAACTAATGAAAAACTGTTTTTT. The gene calls are TRBV27 and TRBJ1-4; tentatively, D is TRBD1 (6 bases). The CDR3 spans 17 residues. Germline CDR1 reads MNHEY; CDR2 reads SMNVEV (reference sequence). Trimming took 5 bases from V and 0 from J, leaving 16 bases between them.

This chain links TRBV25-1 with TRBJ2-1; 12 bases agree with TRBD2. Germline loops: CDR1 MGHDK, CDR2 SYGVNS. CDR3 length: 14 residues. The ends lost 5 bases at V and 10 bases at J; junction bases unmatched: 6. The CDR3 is CASSLAGGPREQFF. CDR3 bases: TGTGCCAGCAGTCTAGCGGGGGGGCCGCGGGAGCAGTTCTTC.

This CDR3 reads CASSDPHEGEIDGYTF. The CDR3 region has the DNA TGTGCCAGCAGTGACCCTCACGAGGGGGAGATAGACGGCTACACCTTC. The rearrangement uses TRBV6-1 and TRBJ1-2, with D possibly matching TRBD1 (6 bases). Germline V gene sequence: CDR1 MNHNS, CDR2 SASEGT. The CDR3 has 16 residues. V shed 3 bases and J shed 8 bases, with 22 bases lying between them.

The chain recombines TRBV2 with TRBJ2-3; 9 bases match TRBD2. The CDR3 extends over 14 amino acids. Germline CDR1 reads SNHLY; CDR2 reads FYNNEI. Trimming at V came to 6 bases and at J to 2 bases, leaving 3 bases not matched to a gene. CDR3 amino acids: CASRGTSSTDTQYF. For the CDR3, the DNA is TGTGCCAGCAGGGGGACTAGCTCCACAGATACGCAGTATTTT.

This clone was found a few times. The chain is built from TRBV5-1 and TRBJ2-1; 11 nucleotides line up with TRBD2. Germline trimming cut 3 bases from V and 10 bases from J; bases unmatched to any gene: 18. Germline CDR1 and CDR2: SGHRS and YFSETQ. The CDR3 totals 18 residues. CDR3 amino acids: CASSSTGPGLAAAGEQFF. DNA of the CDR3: TGCGCCAGCAGCTCCACCGGGCCGGGACTAGCGGCAGCGGGGGAGCAGTTCTTC.

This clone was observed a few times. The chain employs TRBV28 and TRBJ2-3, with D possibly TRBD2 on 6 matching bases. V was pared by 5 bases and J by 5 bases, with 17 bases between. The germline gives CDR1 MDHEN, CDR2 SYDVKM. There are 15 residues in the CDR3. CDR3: CASSGSGLPEDTQYF. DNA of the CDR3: TGTGCCAGCAGTGGTAGCGGTCTCCCGGAAGATACGCAGTATTTT.

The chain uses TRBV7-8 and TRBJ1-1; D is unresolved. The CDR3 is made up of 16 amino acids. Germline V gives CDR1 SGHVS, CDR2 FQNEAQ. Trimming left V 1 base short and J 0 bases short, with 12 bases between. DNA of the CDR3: TGTGCCAGCAGCTTAGGCGCGACGGGGATGAACACTGAAGCTTTCTTT. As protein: CASSLGATGMNTEAFF.

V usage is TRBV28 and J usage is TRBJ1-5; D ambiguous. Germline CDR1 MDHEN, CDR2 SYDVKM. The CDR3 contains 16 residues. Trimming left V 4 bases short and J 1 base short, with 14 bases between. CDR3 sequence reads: CASSYGGVISNQPQHF. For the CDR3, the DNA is TGTGCCAGCAGTTATGGAGGAGTAATCAGCAATCAGCCCCAGCATTTT.

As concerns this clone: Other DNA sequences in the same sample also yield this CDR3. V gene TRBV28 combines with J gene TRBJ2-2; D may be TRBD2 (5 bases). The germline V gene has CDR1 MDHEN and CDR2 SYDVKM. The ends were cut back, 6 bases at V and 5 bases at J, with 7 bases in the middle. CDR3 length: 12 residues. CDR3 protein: CASSSGTGELFF. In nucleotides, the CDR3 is TGTGCCAGCAGCTCGGGAACCGGGGAGCTGTTTTTT. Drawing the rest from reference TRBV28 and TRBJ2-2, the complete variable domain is DVKVTQSSRYLVKRTGEKVFLECVQDMDHENMFWYRQDPGLGLRLIYFSYDVKMKEKGDIPEGYSVSREKKERFSLILESASTNQTSMYLCASSSGTGELFFGEGSRLTVL.

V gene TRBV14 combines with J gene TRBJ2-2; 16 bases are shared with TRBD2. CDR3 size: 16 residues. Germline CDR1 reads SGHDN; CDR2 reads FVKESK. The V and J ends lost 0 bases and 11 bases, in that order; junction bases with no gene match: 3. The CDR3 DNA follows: TGTGCCAGCAGCCAAGATGGGACTAGCGGGAGGGCCGAGCTGTTTTTT. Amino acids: CASSQDGTSGRAELFF.

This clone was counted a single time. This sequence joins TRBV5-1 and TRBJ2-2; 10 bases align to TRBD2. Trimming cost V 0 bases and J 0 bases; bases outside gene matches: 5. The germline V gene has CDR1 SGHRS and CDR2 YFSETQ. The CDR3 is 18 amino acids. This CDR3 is CASSLDPSGGSNTGELFF. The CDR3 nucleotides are TGCGCCAGCAGCTTGGACCCTAGCGGGGGCTCGAACACCGGGGAGCTGTTTTTT.

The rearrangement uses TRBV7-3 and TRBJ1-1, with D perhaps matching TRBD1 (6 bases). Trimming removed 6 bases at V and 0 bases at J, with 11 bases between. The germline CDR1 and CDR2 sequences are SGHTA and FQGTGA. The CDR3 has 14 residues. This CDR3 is CASSLTGLNTEAFF. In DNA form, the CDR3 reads TGTGCCAGCAGTCTGACAGGCTTGAACACTGAAGCTTTCTTT.

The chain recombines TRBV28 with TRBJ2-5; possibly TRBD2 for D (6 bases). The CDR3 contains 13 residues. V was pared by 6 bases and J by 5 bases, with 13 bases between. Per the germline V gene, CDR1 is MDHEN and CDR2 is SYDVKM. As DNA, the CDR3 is TGTGCCAGCAGCGGAGGGGCGTGGGAGACCCAGTACTTC. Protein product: CASSGGAWETQYF.

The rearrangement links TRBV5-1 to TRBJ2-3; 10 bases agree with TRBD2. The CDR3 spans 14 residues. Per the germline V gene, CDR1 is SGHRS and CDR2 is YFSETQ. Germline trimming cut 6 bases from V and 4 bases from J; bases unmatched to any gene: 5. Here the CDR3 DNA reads TGCGCCAGCACCCCCCTAGCGGGAGCAGATACGCAGTATTTT. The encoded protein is CASTPLAGADTQYF.

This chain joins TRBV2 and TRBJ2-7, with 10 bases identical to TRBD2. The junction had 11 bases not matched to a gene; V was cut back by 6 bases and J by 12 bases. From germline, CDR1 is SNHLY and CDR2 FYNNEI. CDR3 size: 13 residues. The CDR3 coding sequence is TGTGCCAGCAGAGACTCAGAGAGCGGGGGGGGGTACTTC. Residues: CASRDSESGGGYF.

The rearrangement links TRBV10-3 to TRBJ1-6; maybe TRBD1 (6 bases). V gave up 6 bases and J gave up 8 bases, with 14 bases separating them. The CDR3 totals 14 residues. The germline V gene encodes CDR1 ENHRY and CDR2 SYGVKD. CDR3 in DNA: TGTGCCATCAGCGAGGGACAACCGGATTCACCCCTCCACTTT. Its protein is CAISEGQPDSPLHF.

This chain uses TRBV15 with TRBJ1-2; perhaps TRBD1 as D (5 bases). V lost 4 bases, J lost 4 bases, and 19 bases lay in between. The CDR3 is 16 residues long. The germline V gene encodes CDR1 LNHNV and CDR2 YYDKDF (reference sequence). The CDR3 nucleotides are TGTGCCACCAGCATTGGGAGTGCCTCGGGGGGCTATGGCTACACCTTC. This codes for CATSIGSASGGYGYTF. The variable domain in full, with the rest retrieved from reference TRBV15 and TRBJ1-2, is DAMVIQNPRYQVTQFGKPVTLSCSQTLNHNVMYWYQQKSSQAPKLLFHYYDKDFNNEADTPDNFQSRRPNTSFCFLDIRSPGLGDTAMYLCATSIGSASGGYGYTFGSGTRLTVV.

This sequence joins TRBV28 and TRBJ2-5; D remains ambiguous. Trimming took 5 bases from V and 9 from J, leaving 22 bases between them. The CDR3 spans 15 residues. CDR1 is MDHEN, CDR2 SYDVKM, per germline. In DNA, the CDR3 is TGTGCCAGCAGTCCCTTGAACTCCCAAGCTGCGGCCCAGTACTTC. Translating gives CASSPLNSQAAAQYF. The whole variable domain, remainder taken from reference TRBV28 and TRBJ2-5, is DVKVTQSSRYLVKRTGEKVFLECVQDMDHENMFWYRQDPGLGLRLIYFSYDVKMKEKGDIPEGYSVSREKKERFSLILESASTNQTSMYLCASSPLNSQAAAQYFGPGTRLLVL.

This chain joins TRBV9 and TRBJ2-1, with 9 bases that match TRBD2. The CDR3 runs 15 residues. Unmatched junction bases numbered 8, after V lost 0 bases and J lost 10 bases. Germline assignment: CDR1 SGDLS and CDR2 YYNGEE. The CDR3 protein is CASSVVGASGTEQFF. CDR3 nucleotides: TGTGCCAGCAGCGTAGTGGGAGCTAGCGGGACCGAGCAGTTCTTC.